The 23 T cell receptor beta chains below were found in one sample sequenced in a study of T cell responses to AZD1222 COVID-19 vaccine. Assay: immunoSEQ multiplex PCR; the TCRdb copy retains only in-frame clones and omits some. Here the sample spans about 45,000 clones, around 80% being singletons. Sample: peripheral blood, taken on day 0 of AZD1222 vaccination. The source of these receptors is an adult in good health.

V is TRBV30 and J is TRBJ1-6; TRBD1 might be the D (6 bases). V was trimmed by 0 bases and J by 6 bases, leaving 9 bases between them. Germline V gives CDR1 GTSNPN, CDR2 SVGIG (reference sequence). The CDR3 is 14 residues long. DNA of the CDR3: TGTGCCTGGAGTGTAGAAGGGGGTAATTCACCCCTCCACTTT. It encodes CAWSVEGGNSPLHF.

On this clone: The identical CDR3 is also encoded by other nucleotide sequences in the sample. This chain uses TRBV12-3 or TRBV12-4 with TRBJ1-2; D gene uncertain. V was pared by 3 bases and J by 5 bases, with 4 bases between. The CDR3 spans 11 residues. The CDR3 DNA is TGTGCCAGCAGTTTGGGTTATGGCTACACCTTC. It yields the protein CASSLGYGYTF.

V usage is TRBV3-1 (or the pseudogene TRBV3-2) and J usage is TRBJ2-1, with TRBD2 identical over 15 bases. Germline CDR1 is LGHDT and CDR2 is YNNKEL (reference sequence). CDR3 size: 14 residues. V lost 8 bases to trimming and J lost 9 bases; unmatched junction nucleotides: 5. CDR3 protein: CASSWTSGGGEQFF. The CDR3 nucleotides read TGTGCCAGCTCATGGACTAGCGGGGGGGGTGAGCAGTTCTTC.

This chain joins TRBV18 and TRBJ1-1, with D tentatively TRBD1 (5 bases). Per the germline V gene, CDR1 is KGHSH and CDR2 is LQKENI. V was trimmed by 2 bases and J by 3 bases, leaving 7 bases between them. This CDR3 region has 13 residues. Here the CDR3 DNA reads TGTGCCAGCTCACCAATGGGGGACACTGAAGCTTTCTTT. This encodes CASSPMGDTEAFF.

The gene calls are TRBV6-5 and TRBJ2-1; D is possibly TRBD1 (6 bases). The germline V and J ends were trimmed by 4 bases and 4 bases, with 17 bases remaining between them. CDR3 length: 16 residues. CDR1 is MNHEY and CDR2 is SVGAGI in the germline V gene. The CDR3 reads CASSLQGAPIYNEQFF. Written as DNA, the CDR3 is TGTGCCAGCAGTTTACAGGGAGCCCCCATATACAATGAGCAGTTCTTC.

The rearrangement links TRBV6-5 to TRBJ2-3; D ambiguous. The V gene lost 7 bases and the J gene lost 3 bases, with 17 bases spanning the gap. Per germline, CDR1 MNHEY and CDR2 SVGAGI. This CDR3 has 15 residues. The CDR3 reads CASKLATYSTDTQYF. In DNA, the CDR3 is TGTGCCAGCAAATTGGCGACGTATTCTACAGATACGCAGTATTTT.

V gene TRBV28 combines with J gene TRBJ2-7; the match to TRBD1 covers 7 bases. Germline CDR1 is MDHEN and CDR2 is SYDVKM. The ends lost 8 bases at V and 2 bases at J; junction bases unmatched: 12. This CDR3 has 15 residues. CDR3 sequence reads: CASGPTGDPTYEQYF. The CDR3 bases are TGTGCCAGCGGACCAACAGGGGATCCGACCTACGAGCAGTACTTC.

V usage is TRBV2 and J usage is TRBJ1-6; 9 bases agree with TRBD1. The junction had 4 bases not matched to a gene; V was cut back by 5 bases and J by 8 bases. This CDR3 has 14 residues. CDR1 is SNHLY, CDR2 FYNNEI, per germline. DNA of the CDR3: TGTGCCAGCAGTTGGGACAGGGCAGATTCACCCCTCCACTTT. This translates into CASSWDRADSPLHF. The whole variable domain, remainder taken from reference TRBV2 and TRBJ1-6, is EPEVTQTPSHQVTQMGQEVILRCVPISNHLYFYWYRQILGQKVEFLVSFYNNEISEKSEIFDDQFSVERPDGSNFTLKIRSTKLEDSAMYFCASSWDRADSPLHFGNGTRLTVT.

The V gene is TRBV5-1, the J gene TRBJ1-1; D gene uncertain. CDR1 is SGHRS, CDR2 YFSETQ, per germline. The V and J ends lost 0 bases and 6 bases respectively, with 6 bases between them. The CDR3 is 12 residues long. CDR3 bases: TGCGCCAGCAGCTTGGGGGAACCTGAAGCTTTCTTT. Protein product: CASSLGEPEAFF.

This chain uses TRBV7-2 with TRBJ2-3; the D gene could be TRBD1 or TRBD2 (5 bases each). Trimming took 3 bases from V and 1 from J, leaving 11 bases between them. CDR1 and CDR2 from the germline V gene are SGHTA and FQGNSA. This CDR3 region has 15 residues. The CDR3 protein is CASSLGPLGTDTQYF. The CDR3 DNA sequence: TGTGCCAGCAGCTTGGGACCGCTCGGCACAGATACGCAGTATTTT.

This rearrangement joins TRBV19 to TRBJ1-5; TRBD1 aligns across 7 bases. This CDR3 has 17 residues. Unmatched junction bases numbered 9, after V lost 4 bases and J lost 0 bases. The germline V gene encodes CDR1 LNHDA and CDR2 SQIVND (reference sequence). CDR3 amino acids: CASSSGTESNSNQPQHF. The CDR3 DNA reads TGTGCCAGTAGTAGCGGGACAGAGAGTAATAGCAATCAGCCCCAGCATTTT.

The J gene is TRBJ2-7, the V gene TRBV4-1; D is uncertain. Germline-derived CDR1 and CDR2 are MGHRA and YSYEKL. The length of the CDR3 is 16 residues. With 0 bases removed from V and 4 bases from J, the gap between germline ends came to 16 bases. The DNA for the CDR3 is TGCGCCAGCAGCCAAGAAAGGCAGAGAGCTCCATACGAGCAGTACTTC. It translates to CASSQERQRAPYEQYF.

By share, this clone counts as medium-sized (0.01 to 0.1%). The chain recombines TRBV10-3 with TRBJ1-2; 9 bases fit TRBD1. J gave up 4 bases and V 6 bases, and 6 bases lay outside the gene matches. Germline-derived CDR1 and CDR2 are ENHRY and SYGVKD. The CDR3 length is 14 residues. CDR3 bases: TGTGCCATCAGCCTGGGACAGGGAAGCTATGGCTACACCTTC. This encodes CAISLGQGSYGYTF.

The chain joins TRBV5-1 to TRBJ2-7; tentative D call: TRBD2 (7 bases). V was cut by 5 bases and J by 2 bases, with 14 bases left in between. The length of the CDR3 is 14 residues. Germline V gives CDR1 SGHRS, CDR2 YFSETQ. This CDR3 reads CASSKGGAAYEQYF. CDR3 coding DNA: TGCGCCAGCAGTAAGGGGGGGGCCGCCTACGAGCAGTACTTC.

This clone was observed a handful of times. The chain links TRBV18 to TRBJ2-7; perhaps TRBD1 as D (6 bases). Germline-derived CDR1 and CDR2 are KGHSH and LQKENI. CDR3 length equals 14 residues. Deletions cut 0 bases from V and 3 bases from J, with 9 bases between. CDR3 bases: TGTGCCAGCTCACCACCGGGCAGGGGCTACGAGCAGTACTTC. It codes for CASSPPGRGYEQYF.

The CDR3 sequence is CASSFPSEAFF. In DNA form, the CDR3 reads TGTGCCAGCAGTTTCCCATCTGAAGCTTTCTTT. The V call is TRBV28, the J call TRBJ1-1; D is undetermined. Trimming removed 3 bases from V and 6 bases from J, with 5 bases in between. Germline CDR1 reads MDHEN; CDR2 reads SYDVKM. The CDR3 loop spans 11 amino acids.

The chain couples TRBV6-5 to TRBJ1-2; 10 nucleotides align to TRBD1. The CDR3 extends over 13 amino acids. Trimming took 5 bases from V and 6 from J; bases not matched to a gene: 3. Germline CDR1 is MNHEY and CDR2 is SVGAGI. CDR3 in amino acids: CASSLGTGDGYTF. CDR3 coding DNA: TGTGCCAGCAGTCTTGGGACAGGGGATGGCTACACCTTC.

This rearrangement joins TRBV3-1 (or the pseudogene TRBV3-2) to TRBJ2-3; TRBD2 matches at 11 bases. Losses at the gene ends were 3 bases for V and 10 bases for J; bases not matched to a gene: 15. The germline gives CDR1 LGHDT, CDR2 YNNKEL (reference sequence). CDR3 length: 17 amino acids. The CDR3 sequence: CASSHFRGSGGAAAQYF. In DNA, the CDR3 is TGTGCCAGCAGCCATTTCCGGGGTAGCGGGGGGGCCGCGGCGCAGTATTTT.

The chain recombines TRBV13 with TRBJ1-3; D is unresolved. The CDR3 extends over 14 amino acids. V was clipped by 7 bases and J by 7 bases, with 17 bases between them. Per germline, CDR1 PRHDT and CDR2 FYEKMQ (reference sequence). Here the CDR3 reads CASTPPGRGNTIYF. In DNA form, the CDR3 reads TGTGCCAGCACTCCCCCGGGGAGAGGGAACACCATATATTTT.

The gene calls are TRBV4-2 and TRBJ2-7, with TRBD1 identical over 9 bases. CDR3 length equals 18 residues. Germline V gene sequence: CDR1 LGHNA, CDR2 YNFKEQ. The V gene end was trimmed by 3 bases and the J gene end by 2 bases; junction bases not matched to a gene: 14. The CDR3 loop is CASSHMQPRDRDPYEQYF. CDR3 nucleotides: TGTGCCAGCAGCCATATGCAGCCCCGGGACAGGGATCCCTACGAGCAGTACTTC.

The chain couples TRBV4-1 to TRBJ1-1, with D perhaps matching TRBD1 (5 bases). Germline values: CDR1 MGHRA, CDR2 YSYEKL. The CDR3 is made up of 13 amino acids. V was trimmed by 0 bases and J by 10 bases, leaving 12 bases between them. The DNA of the CDR3 is TGCGCCAGCAGCCAAGAGCTTCAGGGTTTAGCTTTCTTT. The encoded protein is CASSQELQGLAFF.

The V call is TRBV11-3, the J call TRBJ2-5; 12 bases align to TRBD2. V lost 5 bases, J lost 4 bases, and 8 bases stayed unmatched. The CDR3 has 16 residues. Per the germline V gene, CDR1 is SGHNT and CDR2 is YENEEA. CDR3 coding DNA: TGTGCCAGCAGCGATGGACTAGCGGGGCGCGTAGAGACCCAGTACTTC. This codes for CASSDGLAGRVETQYF.

The J gene is TRBJ2-5, the V gene TRBV24-1, with 8 nucleotides matching TRBD1. This CDR3 comprises 15 residues. Unmatched junction bases numbered 9, after V lost 7 bases and J lost 3 bases. Germline V lookup: CDR1 KGHDR, CDR2 SFDVKD. The CDR3 nucleotides are TGTGCCACCAGCGCCGGGACAGGTATTGAAGAGACCCAGTACTTC. Protein product: CATSAGTGIEETQYF.